One sample yielded the 4 T cell receptor beta chains listed below, sequenced in a study of shared clonotypes between healthy human individuals. The repertoire was sequenced with immunoSEQ multiplex PCR; TCRdb's copy has only in-frame clones and lacks some. Seen here are a few hundred thousand clones, around three quarters observed once, and the top ten hold about an eighth. The sample taken for sequencing was PBMCs. The receptors shown here come from a middle-aged woman in good health. Some clones in this sample may be carry-over from other donors' samples.

This chain uses TRBV5-1 with TRBJ2-7, with 7 bases aligning to TRBD1. Germline assignment: CDR1 SGHRS and CDR2 YFSETQ. Germline trimming cut 0 bases from V and 3 bases from J; bases unmatched to any gene: 3. CDR3 length equals 14 residues. CDR3 nucleotide sequence: TGCGCCAGCAGCTTGGGACAGGGTGGCTACGAGCAGTACTTC. As protein: CASSLGQGGYEQYF.

V is TRBV10-2 and J is TRBJ2-6; the match to TRBD1 covers 7 bases. Per the germline V gene, CDR1 is WSHSY and CDR2 is SAAADI. This CDR3 region has 17 residues. After removal of 6 bases from V and 6 bases from J, the junction contained 14 bases not matched to a gene. The CDR3 nucleotides are TGCGCCAGCAGGAGAGGGACAGAAAATTTAAAGGCCAACGTCCTGACTTTC. Translation gives CASRRGTENLKANVLTF.

The sample holds one count of this clone. J is TRBJ2-2 and V is TRBV5-1; 10 nucleotides line up with TRBD2. V trimming: 1 base; J trimming: 3 bases; junction bases outside the gene matches: 6. This CDR3 is 17 amino acids long. CDR1 and CDR2 from the germline V gene are SGHRS and YFSETQ. The CDR3 DNA sequence: TGCGCCAGCAGCTTGTCGCTAGCGGGAGTAGACACCGGGGAGCTGTTTTTT. This encodes CASSLSLAGVDTGELFF.

The gene calls are TRBV27 and TRBJ2-7, with a weak D call TRBD2 (5 bases). This CDR3 region has 14 residues. Germline V gene data show CDR1 as MNHEY and CDR2 as SMNVEV (reference sequence). The ends were cut back, 1 base at V and 5 bases at J, with 12 bases in the middle. The CDR3 DNA reads as TGTGCCAGCAGTTTATACGGGAATCCAGACGAGCAGTACTTC. Translated, it gives CASSLYGNPDEQYF.